The 26 T cell receptor beta chains listed next were all sequenced from one sample in a study of OX40 agonist ivuxolimab in advanced cancers. Here immunoSEQ multiplex PCR was the method, and the copy in TCRdb shows in-frame clones only, minus some. The sample lists 90,000 to 100,000 clones, 90% to 96% occurring once. Sequences were derived from CD4+ or CD8+ T cells sorted from blood, sampled in a trial of the OX40 agonist ivuxolimab. These receptor sequences come from an adult with an advanced solid tumor such as melanoma, head and neck, liver or kidney cancer.

This clone was seen once. This chain joins TRBV5-4 and TRBJ2-1, with D possibly being TRBD1 (6 bases). The V end lost 4 bases, the J end lost 9 bases, and 11 bases lay between the germline ends. The CDR3 contains 12 residues. Germline loops: CDR1 SGHNT, CDR2 YYREEE (reference sequence). The CDR3 DNA reads TGTGCCAGCAGCAAGGACAGAGGTGAGCAGTTCTTC. It codes for CASSKDRGEQFF. Full variable domain (outside the CDR3, taken from reference TRBV5-4 and TRBJ2-1): ETGVTQSPTHLIKTRGQQVTLRCSSQSGHNTVSWYQQALGQGPQFIFQYYREEENGRGNFPPRFSGLQFPNYSSELNVNALELDDSALYLCASSKDRGEQFFGPGTRLTVL.

The rearrangement uses TRBV5-1 and TRBJ2-5, with TRBD1 matching over 8 bases. The CDR3 contains 15 residues. Germline trimming cut 1 base from V and 5 bases from J; bases unmatched to any gene: 7. CDR1 is SGHRS, CDR2 YFSETQ, per germline. CDR3 nucleotide sequence: TGCGCCAGCAGCTTGTCGGACAGGGTCGCCGAGACCCAGTACTTC. It codes for CASSLSDRVAETQYF.

The chain employs TRBV6-5 and TRBJ1-2; D call uncertain. V was cut by 5 bases and J by 4 bases, with 14 bases left in between. The CDR3 consists of 14 residues. Germline V gene data show CDR1 as MNHEY and CDR2 as SVGAGI. The CDR3, as DNA: TGTGCCAGCAGTCCCGAAGGACTTTCCTATGGCTACACCTTC. This translates into CASSPEGLSYGYTF.

Turning to this clone: The sample has other DNA sequences that encode this CDR3 too. J is TRBJ2-7 and V is TRBV19; TRBD2 matches 8 bases. CDR3 length: 13 residues. Germline V gene lookup returns CDR1 LNHDA and CDR2 SQIVND (reference sequence). The V segment lost 5 bases and the J segment 3 bases; nucleotides outside the gene matches: 3. The CDR3 is CASSVGTSYEQYF. In DNA form, the CDR3 reads TGTGCCAGTAGTGTCGGGACTAGCTACGAGCAGTACTTC.

The rearrangement links TRBV9 to TRBJ2-3; D possibly corresponds to TRBD1 (6 bases). The CDR3 is made up of 17 amino acids. The V gene's germline CDR1 is SGDLS and CDR2 YYNGEE. The V end lost 3 bases, the J end lost 6 bases, and 23 bases lay between the germline ends. CDR3 protein: CASSARLGAVGSDTQYF. DNA of the CDR3: TGTGCCAGCAGCGCCCGACTGGGGGCGGTGGGGTCGGATACGCAGTATTTT.

This rearrangement joins TRBV6-5 to TRBJ1-6; D gene ambiguous. Looked up from germline, CDR1 is MNHEY and CDR2 is SVGAGI. CDR3 length: 16 amino acids. V shed 4 bases and J shed 0 bases, with 10 bases lying between them. This chain's CDR3 is CASSSDWGSYNSPLHF. CDR3 coding DNA: TGTGCCAGCAGTTCCGATTGGGGCTCCTATAATTCACCCCTCCACTTT.

The chain is built from TRBV2 and TRBJ2-1; D might be TRBD2 (5 bases). This CDR3 has 14 residues. Germline CDR1 SNHLY, CDR2 FYNNEI. V lost 0 bases and J 2 bases, leaving 5 bases between the germline ends. As DNA, the CDR3 is TGTGCCAGCAGTGAAGCCGGGACCTACAATGAGCAGTTCTTC. Protein: CASSEAGTYNEQFF. Complete variable domain (other parts from reference TRBV2 and TRBJ2-1): EPEVTQTPSHQVTQMGQEVILRCVPISNHLYFYWYRQILGQKVEFLVSFYNNEISEKSEIFDDQFSVERPDGSNFTLKIRSTKLEDSAMYFCASSEAGTYNEQFFGPGTRLTVL.

The chain has TRBV6-5 and TRBJ2-5, with D perhaps matching TRBD2 (5 bases). The length of the CDR3 is 13 residues. With 4 bases removed from V and 7 bases from J, the gap between germline ends came to 13 bases. Germline CDR1 MNHEY, CDR2 SVGAGI. The CDR3 here is CASSSLGGSTQYF. The CDR3 coding sequence is TGTGCCAGCAGTTCTCTCGGAGGCTCGACCCAGTACTTC.

The CDR3 DNA reads TGTGCCAGCAGCCCAACAGGGCCCTATGGCTACACCTTC. Translation gives CASSPTGPYGYTF. The V gene is TRBV7-8, the J gene TRBJ1-2; D is possibly TRBD1 (6 bases). Trimming removed 5 bases from V and 4 bases from J, with 11 bases in between. Per the germline V gene, CDR1 is SGHVS and CDR2 is FQNEAQ. CDR3 size: 13 residues.

This clone was observed a single time. The chain employs TRBV19 and TRBJ1-3, with 8 bases matching TRBD1. Germline V gene sequence: CDR1 LNHDA, CDR2 SQIVND (reference sequence). Losses at the gene ends were 9 bases for V and 7 bases for J; bases not matched to a gene: 8. CDR3 length: 13 residues. The CDR3 loop is CASDTGGLNTIYF. CDR3 coding DNA: TGTGCCAGCGACACAGGGGGTTTGAACACCATATATTTT.

The chain has TRBV7-8 and TRBJ2-6; D gene uncertain. V lost 5 bases and J 0 bases, leaving 8 bases between the germline ends. The CDR3 runs 15 residues. Germline V gene data show CDR1 as SGHVS and CDR2 as FQNEAQ. CDR3 sequence (DNA): TGTGCCAGCAGCCCGGTCGGCTCTGGGGCCAACGTCCTGACTTTC. It translates to CASSPVGSGANVLTF.

As to this clone: At one boundary the junction diverges from the germline segment, which might be a read error. This rearrangement joins TRBV7-9 to TRBJ2-7; D is possibly TRBD1 (5 bases). Germline lookup yields CDR1 SEHNR and CDR2 FQNEAQ (reference sequence). The CDR3 sequence is 14 residues long. The CDR3 nucleotides read TGCGCCAGCAGCCAAGACTTAGGGGCCTACGAGCAGTACTTC. Protein: CASSQDLGAYEQYF.

The gene calls are TRBV6-5 and TRBJ1-2; D is perhaps TRBD1 (6 bases). Trimming removed 6 bases at V and 4 bases at J, with 12 bases between. This CDR3 has 13 amino acids. Germline V gene data show CDR1 as MNHEY and CDR2 as SVGAGI. CDR3 in amino acids: CASRQGEVYGYTF. CDR3 sequence (DNA): TGTGCCAGCAGACAGGGAGAAGTCTATGGCTACACCTTC.

The chain joins TRBV5-4 to TRBJ2-4; D might be TRBD2 (5 bases). The CDR3 contains 13 residues. The germline V gene encodes CDR1 SGHNT and CDR2 YYREEE (reference sequence). V was shortened by 0 bases and J by 7 bases, with 8 bases between the two germline ends. CDR3 sequence reads: CASSLGADNIQYF. The CDR3 DNA reads TGTGCCAGCAGCTTGGGAGCGGACAACATTCAGTACTTC.

The chain combines TRBV27 with TRBJ2-5; possible D gene TRBD1, 5 bases. The CDR3 extends over 14 amino acids. Germline values: CDR1 MNHEY, CDR2 SMNVEV (reference sequence). The V and J ends lost 8 bases and 5 bases respectively, with 18 bases between them. Here the CDR3 reads CASGQGSPKETQYF. The CDR3 bases are TGTGCCAGCGGGCAGGGCTCCCCGAAGGAGACCCAGTACTTC.

The chain recombines TRBV27 with TRBJ1-6; D is unresolved. CDR3 length equals 14 residues. Germline loops: CDR1 MNHEY, CDR2 SMNVEV (reference sequence). Trimming removed 7 bases from V and 5 bases from J, with 12 bases in between. The CDR3 is CASNRHRDNSPLHF. CDR3 nucleotide sequence: TGTGCCAGCAACCGCCATCGGGATAATTCACCCCTCCACTTT.

The chain recombines TRBV4-1 with TRBJ1-1, with D possibly matching TRBD1 (5 bases). Germline V gene sequence: CDR1 MGHRA, CDR2 YSYEKL. V lost 1 base and J 1 base, leaving 10 bases between the germline ends. This CDR3 is 15 amino acids long. The CDR3 coding sequence is TGCGCCAGCAGCCAAGGGGGGAGAGGGAACACTGAAGCTTTCTTT. Translated, it gives CASSQGGRGNTEAFF.

This clone is a singleton in its sample. The V call is TRBV10-3, the J call TRBJ2-7, with D possibly matching TRBD2 (6 bases). The length of the CDR3 is 15 residues. The germline gives CDR1 ENHRY, CDR2 SYGVKD. V lost 3 bases, J lost 0 bases, and 12 bases lay in between. The DNA of the CDR3 is TGTGCCATCAGTGACTCGGCGGGGAGCTCCTACGAGCAGTACTTC. It specifies CAISDSAGSSYEQYF.

The gene calls are TRBV4-1 and TRBJ2-2; 10 bases agree with TRBD1. The CDR3 runs 17 residues. Per germline, CDR1 MGHRA and CDR2 YSYEKL. The ends lost 4 bases at V and 2 bases at J; junction bases unmatched: 7. The CDR3: CASSLWTGGGNTGELFF. For the CDR3, the DNA is TGCGCCAGCAGCCTTTGGACAGGGGGGGGAAACACCGGGGAGCTGTTTTTT.

V gene TRBV28 combines with J gene TRBJ2-7, with 10 bases identical to TRBD2. CDR1 is MDHEN, CDR2 SYDVKM, per germline. CDR3 size: 17 residues. The J segment lost 5 bases and the V segment lost 4 bases, leaving 14 bases of the junction unmatched. Here the CDR3 reads CASSSSRIAGGLDEQYF. The DNA of the CDR3 is TGTGCCAGCAGTTCTAGCCGGATAGCGGGGGGCCTAGACGAGCAGTACTTC. Using reference TRBV28 and TRBJ2-7 for the parts outside the CDR3, the full variable domain is DVKVTQSSRYLVKRTGEKVFLECVQDMDHENMFWYRQDPGLGLRLIYFSYDVKMKEKGDIPEGYSVSREKKERFSLILESASTNQTSMYLCASSSSRIAGGLDEQYFGPGTRLTVT.

The CDR3: CASSYKETGELFF. The CDR3 nucleotides are TGTGCCAGCAGTTACAAGGAAACCGGGGAGCTGTTTTTT. The chain is built from TRBV6-5 and TRBJ2-2, with unresolved D. Germline V CDR1 and CDR2: MNHEY, SVGAGI. The CDR3 runs to 13 residues. Trimming left V 2 bases short and J 5 bases short, with 6 bases between.

A single count supports this clone. The rearrangement uses TRBV5-1 and TRBJ2-1; D gene ambiguous. Germline V gene sequence: CDR1 SGHRS, CDR2 YFSETQ. The CDR3 spans 14 residues. Trimming cost V 1 base and J 6 bases, with 11 bases left between them. CDR3 nucleotide sequence: TGCGCCAGCAGCTTGCTTTTTGAGGTCAATGAGCAGTTCTTC. Translated, it gives CASSLLFEVNEQFF.

V and J are TRBV19 and TRBJ2-5; D is possibly TRBD2 (5 bases). The end of the DNA is better explained by TRBJ2-7, so the J call may be wrong. This CDR3 has 12 residues. The germline gives CDR1 LNHDA, CDR2 SQIVND (reference sequence). CDR3 in DNA: TGTGCCAGTAGTCGGGACTCCTACGAGCAGTACTTC. Translating it yields CASSRDSYEQYF.

The chain combines TRBV29-1 with TRBJ2-2, with 9 positions matching TRBD1. V gave up 4 bases and J gave up 6 bases; unmatched junction bases: 9. The CDR3 is 15 amino acids. The germline V gene has CDR1 SQVTM and CDR2 ANQGSEA. CDR3 amino acids: CSVVGTGSRAGELFF. The CDR3 region has the DNA TGCAGCGTTGTAGGGACAGGGTCAAGGGCCGGGGAGCTGTTTTTT.

The chain carries TRBV2 and TRBJ2-5, with 13 bases that match TRBD2. This CDR3 region has 15 residues. Germline CDR1 SNHLY, CDR2 FYNNEI. J lost 5 bases, V lost 6 bases, and 6 bases had no gene match. The CDR3 nucleotides read TGTGCCAGCAGCTACGGGACTAGCGGGGTGGAGACCCAGTACTTC. Translating it yields CASSYGTSGVETQYF.

The chain couples TRBV28 to TRBJ2-7, with TRBD2 as a possible D gene (6 bases). Per the germline V gene, CDR1 is MDHEN and CDR2 is SYDVKM. V was cut by 2 bases and J by 5 bases, with 10 bases left in between. CDR3 length equals 13 residues. The CDR3 protein is CASSLREDDEQYF. The CDR3 region has the DNA TGTGCCAGCAGTTTAAGGGAGGACGACGAGCAGTACTTC.